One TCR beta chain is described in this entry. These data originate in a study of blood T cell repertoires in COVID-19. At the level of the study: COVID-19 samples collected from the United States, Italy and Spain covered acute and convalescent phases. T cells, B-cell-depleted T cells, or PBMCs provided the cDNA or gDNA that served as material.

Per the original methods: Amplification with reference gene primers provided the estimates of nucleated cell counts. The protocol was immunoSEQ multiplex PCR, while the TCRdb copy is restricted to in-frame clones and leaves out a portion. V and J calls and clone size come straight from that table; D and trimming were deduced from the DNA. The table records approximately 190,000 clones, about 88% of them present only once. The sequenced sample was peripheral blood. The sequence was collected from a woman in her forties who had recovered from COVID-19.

CDR3 residues: CASSQEAYQETQYF. The CDR3 DNA follows: TGTGCCAGCAGCCAAGAAGCTTACCAAGAGACCCAGTACTTC. This chain uses TRBV14 with TRBJ2-5; D gene unclear. Germline V lookup: CDR1 SGHDN, CDR2 FVKESK. CDR3 size: 14 residues. V was cut by 0 bases and J by 0 bases, with 5 bases left in between.